Following are 25 T cell receptor beta chains from one sample sequenced in a study of T cells after yellow fever vaccination. In TCRdb, the 5' RACE reads were re-called with MiXCR into one record per CDR3 protein. This sample has 20,000 to 25,000 distinct CDR3 sequences, with less than 5.5% found just once. The material was PBMCs, either bulk or a sorted T-cell subset (CD4+, CD8+, memory, or dextramer-sorted; not recorded which), obtained roughly 47 days after the first yellow fever vaccination. Receptors originate from a man aged 18 to 30 who received the YFV17D yellow fever vaccine.

This clonotype was detected many times. The rearrangement joins TRBV7-2 to TRBJ1-1; unclear D gene. Germline lookup yields CDR1 SGHTA and CDR2 FQGNSA. The CDR3 is 13 amino acids. V was pared by 5 bases and J by 1 base, with 8 bases between. CDR3 region: CASSPYKNTEAFF. The CDR3 DNA reads TGTGCCAGCAGCCCATACAAGAACACTGAAGCTTTCTTT. The full variable domain, in which reference TRBV7-2 and TRBJ1-1 provide the parts outside the CDR3, is GAGVSQSPSNKVTEKGKDVELRCDPISGHTALYWYRQSLGQGLEFLIYFQGNSAPDKSGLPSDRFSAERTGGSVSTLTIQRTQQEDSAVYLCASSPYKNTEAFFGQGTRLTVV.

This clonotype appeared many times. V is TRBV5-4 and J is TRBJ2-5; D may be TRBD1 or TRBD2 (6 bases each). The CDR3 consists of 11 residues. Germline CDR1 SGHNT, CDR2 YYREEE (reference sequence). Between the trimmed V and J ends, which lost 8 bases and 5 bases, there was a span of 10 bases. CDR3 amino acids: CASKGGETQYF. Written as DNA, the CDR3 is TGTGCCAGTAAAGGGGGGGAGACCCAGTACTTC.

In this sample, this clonotype turned up many times. This chain links TRBV10-3 with TRBJ2-6, with D perhaps matching TRBD1 (5 bases). The CDR3 length is 16 residues. Germline lookup yields CDR1 ENHRY and CDR2 SYGVKD. V dropped 2 bases and J dropped 3 bases, with 11 bases sitting between them. The CDR3 loop reads CAISEAGSGGANVLTF. The CDR3 DNA is TGTGCCATCAGTGAGGCAGGGTCTGGTGGGGCCAACGTCCTGACTTTC.

Many counts were recorded for this clonotype. The chain employs TRBV30 and TRBJ2-2, with D possibly TRBD2 on 6 matching bases. Trimming stripped 0 bases from V and 4 bases from J, with 9 bases between. From germline, CDR1 is GTSNPN and CDR2 SVGIG (reference sequence). The length of the CDR3 is 14 residues. CDR3 region: CAWSVGGFTGELFF. CDR3 sequence (DNA): TGTGCCTGGAGTGTTGGAGGGTTCACCGGGGAGCTGTTTTTT.

This clonotype occurred many times. The chain joins TRBV27 to TRBJ2-1; the match to TRBD2 covers 9 bases. Trimming removed 1 base from V and 6 bases from J; junction bases left unmatched: 10. CDR1 is MNHEY and CDR2 is SMNVEV in the germline V gene (reference sequence). The CDR3 length is 17 residues. This CDR3 is CASSLWAGGPISNEQFF. The CDR3 nucleotides read TGTGCCAGCAGTTTATGGGCGGGGGGGCCAATTTCCAATGAGCAGTTCTTC.

The sample holds many counts of this clonotype. The V call is TRBV28, the J call TRBJ2-6; D is perhaps TRBD1 or TRBD2 (6 bases each). In germline, CDR1 is MDHEN, CDR2 SYDVKM. The CDR3 sequence is 15 residues long. The V end lost 5 bases, the J end lost 6 bases, and 14 bases lay between the germline ends. The CDR3: CASSPRGTTANVLTF. The DNA of the CDR3 is TGTGCCAGCAGTCCACGGGGGACAACGGCCAACGTCCTGACTTTC.

This clonotype came up many times. The rearrangement links TRBV20-1 to TRBJ1-5; D may be TRBD1 (5 bases). V dropped 6 bases and J dropped 2 bases, with 11 bases sitting between them. The germline V gene encodes CDR1 DFQATT and CDR2 SNEGSKA (reference sequence). This CDR3 has 13 residues. The CDR3 nucleotides are TGCAGTGCGCCAACGGGGGGCAATCAGCCCCAGCATTTT. Translating it yields CSAPTGGNQPQHF.

This clonotype has ten or more counts. This sequence joins TRBV4-2 and TRBJ2-7; D possibly corresponds to TRBD1 (6 bases). V was cut by 0 bases and J by 3 bases, with 15 bases left in between. CDR3 length: 16 residues. Germline CDR1 LGHNA, CDR2 YNFKEQ. DNA of the CDR3: TGTGCCAGCAGCCAAGATCTAGAACAGGGTGTCTACGAGCAGTACTTC. Translation: CASSQDLEQGVYEQYF.

This clonotype was seen repeatedly, ten times or more. V usage is TRBV6-5 and J usage is TRBJ1-5, with D tentatively TRBD1 (6 bases). CDR3 length equals 14 residues. Trimming took off 5 bases at V and 5 bases at J, with 13 bases between the two ends. Germline V gives CDR1 MNHEY, CDR2 SVGAGI. CDR3 sequence: CASSPQQGYQPQHF. In DNA form, the CDR3 reads TGTGCCAGCAGTCCGCAACAGGGCTATCAGCCCCAGCATTTT.

This clonotype was found many times. The J gene is TRBJ1-2, the V gene TRBV6-2 or TRBV6-3; D might be TRBD1 (6 bases). This CDR3 comprises 20 residues. Germline lookup yields CDR1 MNHEY and CDR2 SVGEGT. Trimming left V 2 bases short and J 2 bases short, with 27 bases between. The CDR3 nucleotides read TGTGCCAGCAGTTACCCCCGCCTTGGACAGAAAACCCTCCTAAACTATGGCTACACCTTC. As protein: CASSYPRLGQKTLLNYGYTF.

This clonotype occurred many times. V is TRBV7-2 and J is TRBJ2-1, with D maybe TRBD1 (6 bases). The CDR3 covers 14 residues. Trimming took 1 base from V and 9 from J, leaving 13 bases between them. From germline, CDR1 is SGHTA and CDR2 FQGNSA. The CDR3 DNA sequence: TGTGCCAGCAGCTTAGTTATACAGGGTGGTGAGCAGTTCTTC. It yields the protein CASSLVIQGGEQFF.

This clonotype was observed many times. The J gene is TRBJ2-4, the V gene TRBV11-2; 7 bases fit TRBD1. With V trimmed by 5 bases and J by 0 bases, 10 bases remained unmatched. This CDR3 spans 17 amino acids. Looked up from germline, CDR1 is SGHAT and CDR2 is FQNNGV. The CDR3 DNA follows: TGTGCCAGCAGCCAATTCCGGGACAGATTAGCCAAAAACATTCAGTACTTC. Its protein product is CASSQFRDRLAKNIQYF.

This clonotype was seen many times. The chain combines TRBV7-2 with TRBJ2-5, with unresolved D. CDR3 length: 14 residues. Trimming took off 1 base at V and 2 bases at J, with 8 bases between the two ends. Germline loops: CDR1 SGHTA, CDR2 FQGNSA. As DNA, the CDR3 is TGTGCCAGCAGCTTAGGTGTCAGACAAGAGACCCAGTACTTC. Its translation: CASSLGVRQETQYF.

This clonotype was observed at least ten times. The chain employs TRBV12-3 or TRBV12-4 and TRBJ2-7, with D maybe TRBD2 (6 bases). With 5 bases removed from V and 3 bases from J, the gap between germline ends came to 14 bases. The CDR3 is made up of 14 amino acids. The CDR3 loop reads CASSKGLLDYEQYF. The DNA for the CDR3 is TGTGCCAGCAGTAAGGGACTCCTAGACTACGAGCAGTACTTC.

In its sample, this clonotype was seen many times. In DNA, the CDR3 is TGTGCCAGCAGCCCCCCCTCCTACGAGCAGTACTTC. Protein sequence: CASSPPSYEQYF. The V and J genes are TRBV12-3 or TRBV12-4 and TRBJ2-7; D ambiguous. The CDR3 is 12 residues long. Trimming removed 6 bases at V and 0 bases at J, with 6 bases between.

This clonotype was detected ten times or more. This chain connects TRBV11-3 to TRBJ2-1; D may be TRBD1 (5 bases). The CDR3 covers 17 residues. V was trimmed by 5 bases and J by 9 bases, leaving 26 bases between them. Germline V CDR1 and CDR2: SGHNT, YENEEA. The CDR3 DNA is TGTGCCAGCAGCCTCGACACTGGGCAGGGCGGAATATTTGAGCAGTTCTTC. This translates into CASSLDTGQGGIFEQFF.

This clonotype was seen at least ten times. J is TRBJ2-7 and V is TRBV19, with 10 bases aligning to TRBD1. This CDR3 contains 14 residues. The trim removed 4 bases at V and 3 bases at J, leaving 3 bases unmatched. The germline CDR1 and CDR2 sequences are LNHDA and SQIVND (reference sequence). Written as DNA, the CDR3 is TGTGCCAGTAGTACGACAGGGGGCCTCTACGAGCAGTACTTC. It is translated as CASSTTGGLYEQYF.

This clonotype was observed many times. This chain uses TRBV6-5 with TRBJ2-6; D unresolved. Between the trimmed V and J ends, which lost 4 bases and 0 bases, there was a span of 10 bases. This CDR3 has 16 amino acids. CDR1 and CDR2 from the germline V gene are MNHEY and SVGAGI. The CDR3 loop reads CASSLRPASGANVLTF. In nucleotides, the CDR3 is TGTGCCAGCAGTTTAAGACCGGCCTCTGGGGCCAACGTCCTGACTTTC.

In its sample, this clonotype was seen many times. The V call is TRBV7-3, the J call TRBJ2-2, with D unresolved. V shed 5 bases and J shed 1 base, with 8 bases lying between them. The germline V gene encodes CDR1 SGHTA and CDR2 FQGTGA. CDR3 size: 14 residues. CDR3: CASSPDGNTGELFF. CDR3 in DNA: TGTGCCAGCAGCCCCGACGGGAACACCGGGGAGCTGTTTTTT.

This clonotype was recorded at least ten times. CDR3 nucleotides: TGTGCCAGCAGTCCACAGGGGAATCAGCCCCAGCATTTT. Translating it yields CASSPQGNQPQHF. This chain joins TRBV12-3 or TRBV12-4 and TRBJ1-5; TRBD1 matches at 7 bases. The CDR3 is made up of 13 amino acids. V shed 5 bases, J shed 4 bases, and the junction held 2 bases outside the gene matches.

Many counts were recorded for this clonotype. This chain uses TRBV5-1 with TRBJ1-1; 8 nucleotides line up with TRBD1. V dropped 4 bases and J dropped 4; count of bases not matched to a gene: 6. The CDR3 loop spans 14 amino acids. Germline V lookup: CDR1 SGHRS, CDR2 YFSETQ. CDR3 amino acids: CASSVDRAGTEAFF. The CDR3 nucleotides are TGCGCCAGCAGCGTGGACAGGGCGGGCACTGAAGCTTTCTTT.

Many counts were recorded for this clonotype. The CDR3 loop reads CASSPPAGTGITDTQYF. In DNA, the CDR3 is TGTGCCAGCTCACCACCCGCCGGGACAGGGATCACAGATACGCAGTATTTT. This rearrangement joins TRBV18 to TRBJ2-3; 9 positions agree with TRBD1. Germline CDR1 is KGHSH and CDR2 is LQKENI. The CDR3 covers 17 residues. V shed 0 bases, J shed 2 bases, and the junction held 6 bases outside the gene matches.

This clonotype showed up many times. This sequence joins TRBV20-1 and TRBJ2-3; D is undetermined. The CDR3 consists of 13 residues. Germline values: CDR1 DFQATT, CDR2 SNEGSKA (reference sequence). V lost 0 bases, J lost 4 bases, and 8 bases lay in between. As DNA, the CDR3 is TGCAGTGCTAGAGATCCGCGCGCAGATACGCAGTATTTT. Its protein is CSARDPRADTQYF.

This clonotype was picked up many times. J is TRBJ1-1 and V is TRBV11-2; TRBD1 matches 7 bases. After removal of 5 bases from V and 2 bases from J, the junction contained 8 bases not matched to a gene. This CDR3 is built from 15 residues. From germline, CDR1 is SGHAT and CDR2 FQNNGV. The CDR3 region has the DNA TGTGCCAGCAGCGGGCGGGGACAGACTAACACTGAAGCTTTCTTT. The encoded protein is CASSGRGQTNTEAFF.

This clonotype was observed many times. The rearrangement joins TRBV7-2 to TRBJ2-3; the D is unclear. The V and J ends lost 5 bases and 3 bases respectively, with 12 bases between them. The CDR3 extends over 14 amino acids. Germline CDR1 reads SGHTA; CDR2 reads FQGNSA. CDR3 in amino acids: CASSNYLETDTQYF. The CDR3 DNA follows: TGTGCCAGCAGCAATTACCTAGAAACAGATACGCAGTATTTT.